This is a list of T cell receptor beta chains from one sample in a study of T cell clones after liver transplantation. Sequencing was performed with immunoSEQ multiplex PCR; in TCRdb, only in-frame clones are kept and a portion is missing. The sample contains roughly 72,000 clones, around 84% of which appear only once. The starting material was CD4+ T cells from blood, obtained less than 50 months after liver transplant. These receptors all come from a human patient who received a liver transplant. The T cells may partly be graft donor cells. Each CDR3 is given with its conserved first and last residue. A D gene is named only where the DNA matches it firmly. Clone size appears in some rows only: once, few, many, or a class for an expanded clone.

CDR3 protein | CDR3 DNA | J gene | V gene | clone size | D gene
CASSFVPNEQFF | TGTGCCAGCAGCTTTGTCCCCAATGAGCAGTTCTTC | TRBJ2-1 | TRBV7-9 | once | NA
CASRAPGGGTEAFF | TGTGCCAGCAGAGCCCCAGGGGGAGGGACTGAAGCTTTCTTT | TRBJ1-1 | TRBV6-5 | NA | TRBD1
CASSFGNSYNEQFF | TGTGCCAGCAGCTTTGGAAACTCCTACAATGAGCAGTTCTTC | TRBJ2-1 | TRBV7-9 | NA | NA
CASSLDRARADTQYF | TGTGCCAGCAGCCTCGACAGGGCGCGGGCAGATACGCAGTATTTT | TRBJ2-3 | TRBV5-4 | NA | TRBD1
CASRTRGLANTGELFF | TGTGCCAGCAGGACCCGGGGACTAGCGAACACCGGGGAGCTGTTTTTT | TRBJ2-2 | TRBV28 | NA | TRBD2
CASSRAAGDYNEQFF | TGTGCCAGCAGCAGAGCAGCGGGAGATTACAATGAGCAGTTCTTC | TRBJ2-1 | TRBV11-3 | NA | TRBD2
CASSLLAGADTQYF | TGTGCCAGCAGCTTACTAGCGGGAGCAGATACGCAGTATTTT | TRBJ2-3 | TRBV7-9 | NA | TRBD2
CASTQGQGGDGYTF | TGTGCCAGCACCCAGGGACAGGGAGGAGATGGCTACACCTTC | TRBJ1-2 | TRBV6-5 | NA | TRBD1
CAWTGLSYEQYF | TGTGCCTGGACCGGGCTTTCCTACGAGCAGTACTTC | TRBJ2-7 | TRBV30 | NA | NA
CASSVGGREGPGELFF | TGTGCCAGCAGCGTAGGTGGTCGGGAGGGCCCCGGGGAGCTGTTTTTT | TRBJ2-2 | TRBV9 | NA | TRBD2
CASRGDLNTGELFF | TGCGCCAGCAGAGGGGACTTGAACACCGGGGAGCTGTTTTTT | TRBJ2-2 | TRBV5-1 | NA | NA
CASSLDKGAGVPYEQYF | TGTGCCAGCAGCTTAGACAAAGGGGCAGGGGTGCCCTACGAGCAGTACTTC | TRBJ2-7 | TRBV11-1 | once | NA
CASSPTASTDTQYF | TGCGCCAGCAGCCCAACAGCTAGCACAGATACGCAGTATTTT | TRBJ2-3 | TRBV4-1 | NA | NA
CAIGGPGQISDSPLHF | TGTGCCATCGGGGGACCGGGACAGATCTCGGATTCACCCCTCCACTTT | TRBJ1-6 | TRBV10-3 | NA | TRBD1
CASRSTETGGSYEQYF | TGTGCCAGCAGATCCACGGAAACAGGGGGTTCCTACGAGCAGTACTTC | TRBJ2-7 | TRBV7-9 | NA | TRBD1
CASSLDGVGELFF | TGTGCCAGCAGCTTAGATGGGGTCGGGGAGCTGTTTTTT | TRBJ2-2 | TRBV11-3 | NA | NA
CASSQDRGRDTIYF | TGCGCCAGCAGCCAAGATCGAGGGCGGGACACCATATATTTT | TRBJ1-3 | TRBV4-1 | NA | NA
CASSVGGGTGDIEAFF | TGTGCCAGCAGCGTAGGGGGAGGGACAGGCGACATAGAAGCTTTCTTT | TRBJ1-1 | TRBV9 | NA | TRBD1
CASSLVENSPLHF | TGTGCCAGCAGCTTGGTAGAGAATTCACCCCTCCACTTT | TRBJ1-6 | TRBV7-9 | NA | NA
CASSYSAGGRTNEQFF | TGTGCCAGCAGTTACTCCGCGGGAGGGCGAACCAATGAGCAGTTCTTC | TRBJ2-1 | TRBV6-5 | once | TRBD2
CSVAGSNQPQHF | TGCAGCGTCGCCGGCAGCAATCAGCCCCAGCATTTT | TRBJ1-5 | TRBV29-1 | few | NA
CASDPGGGVGETQYF | TGTGCCAGCGACCCGGGGGGCGGGGTTGGAGAGACCCAGTACTTC | TRBJ2-5 | TRBV5-6 | NA | NA
CATSPGTSGGPGGNGELFF | TGTGCCACCAGCCCAGGGACTAGCGGGGGCCCGGGGGGCAACGGGGAGCTGTTTTTT | TRBJ2-2 | TRBV15 | few | TRBD2
CSVRLADPYEQYF | TGCAGCGTTCGACTAGCGGACCCCTACGAGCAGTACTTC | TRBJ2-7 | TRBV29-1 | once | TRBD2